There are a few counts of the clone carrying this TCR beta chain. The antigen is undetermined. The entry originates in a study of beta chain features in type 1 diabetes. cDNA synthesis used the whole RNA isolate, giving expressed TCRB sequences. TCRdb's table, derived via immunoSEQ multiplex PCR, lists solely in-frame clones and lacks some. Of 300,000 to 450,000 clones in the sample, around 13% were seen once. Study-level points and caveats: There was a moderate but significant shortening of TCRB CDR3s in all four CD4+ subsets of Type 1 diabetes patients.

The CDR3 has 17 residues. Per the germline V gene, CDR1 is LGHNT and CDR2 is FRNRAP. The ends lost 4 bases at V and 1 base at J; junction bases unmatched: 9. Sequencing used naive CD4+ T cells from blood. The chain couples TRBV12-5 to TRBJ2-2; TRBD1 matches 7 bases. The sequence was collected from a young woman with type 1 diabetes. The CDR3 nucleotides read TGTGCTAGTGGTTCGGGACAGCGATCGTTGAACACCGGGGAGCTGTTTTTT. Translation gives CASGSGQRSLNTGELFF.